These T cell receptor beta chains were read from a single sample in a study of T cell responses to AZD1222 COVID-19 vaccine. Measured with immunoSEQ multiplex PCR; TCRdb has only the in-frame clones, and not every one. The sample carries about 180,000 clones, nearly 95% recorded once. Sequenced here: peripheral blood, sampled 28 days after the second AZD1222 dose. The receptors here all came from an adult who received the AZD1222 COVID-19 vaccine. The CDR3 runs from the conserved cysteine through the conserved F or W. The D gene is left open where the match is weak. Some rows mark clone size as missing; the rest say once, few, many or name a class of expanded clone.

abundance: -; v_gene: TRBV9; j_gene: TRBJ2-1; d_gene: -; CDR3nt: TGTGCCAGCCAGGACAGTAACAATGAGCAGTTCTTC; CDR3aa: CASQDSNNEQFF
abundance: -; v_gene: TRBV12-3/TRBV12-4; j_gene: TRBJ1-5; d_gene: -; CDR3nt: TGTGCCAGCAGTCCGTGGGAGGGCGGACCCCAGCATTTT; CDR3aa: CASSPWEGGPQHF
abundance: -; v_gene: TRBV6-5; j_gene: TRBJ2-6; d_gene: -; CDR3nt: TGTGCCAGCAGGGAGTCTTCTGGGGCCAACGTCCTGACTTTC; CDR3aa: CASRESSGANVLTF
abundance: -; v_gene: TRBV6-6; j_gene: TRBJ2-7; d_gene: -; CDR3nt: TGTGCCAGCAGTCACCCGGGGACCATCTACGAGCAGTACTTC; CDR3aa: CASSHPGTIYEQYF
abundance: -; v_gene: TRBV2; j_gene: TRBJ2-3; d_gene: -; CDR3nt: TGTGCCAGCAACCCCGGGACACTTCCAGATACGCAGTATTTT; CDR3aa: CASNPGTLPDTQYF
abundance: -; v_gene: TRBV11-3; j_gene: TRBJ2-6; d_gene: TRBD2; CDR3nt: TGTGCCAGCAGCTTAGAGGGACTAGCGGGTGCCGGGGCCTCTGGGGCCAACGTCCTGACTTTC; CDR3aa: CASSLEGLAGAGASGANVLTF
abundance: -; v_gene: TRBV4-1; j_gene: TRBJ2-5; d_gene: -; CDR3nt: TGCGCCAGCAGCCCTCCTACAGGGACGGAGACCCAGTACTTC; CDR3aa: CASSPPTGTETQYF
abundance: -; v_gene: TRBV28; j_gene: TRBJ1-4; d_gene: -; CDR3nt: TGTGCCAGCAGTTTATCCGGGACACGAAGGGGCGAAAAACTGTTTTTT; CDR3aa: CASSLSGTRRGEKLFF
abundance: -; v_gene: TRBV2; j_gene: TRBJ2-7; d_gene: -; CDR3nt: TGTGCCAGCAGCTCCCCGCGGGGCACAGTTTACGAGCAGTACTTC; CDR3aa: CASSSPRGTVYEQYF
abundance: -; v_gene: TRBV7-2; j_gene: TRBJ1-5; d_gene: -; CDR3nt: TGTGCCAGCACCTCGACGTTGGATCAGCCCCAGCATTTT; CDR3aa: CASTSTLDQPQHF
abundance: -; v_gene: TRBV19; j_gene: TRBJ2-5; d_gene: -; CDR3nt: TGTGCCAGTAGAACAATTACCGGGAATCAAGAGACCCAGTACTTC; CDR3aa: CASRTITGNQETQYF
abundance: -; v_gene: TRBV27; j_gene: TRBJ1-2; d_gene: -; CDR3nt: TGTGCCAGCAGCGACTCGCAGGGGTTGGGCTATGGCTACACCTTC; CDR3aa: CASSDSQGLGYGYTF
abundance: -; v_gene: TRBV4-1; j_gene: TRBJ2-7; d_gene: -; CDR3nt: TGCGCCAGCAGCCAAGAAGGGCGAGCGGCCTCCTACGAGCAGTACTTC; CDR3aa: CASSQEGRAASYEQYF
abundance: -; v_gene: TRBV6-5; j_gene: TRBJ2-1; d_gene: -; CDR3nt: TGTGCCAGCAGTTACGTTTCGGGGAATGAGCAGTTCTTC; CDR3aa: CASSYVSGNEQFF
abundance: -; v_gene: TRBV6-1; j_gene: TRBJ2-7; d_gene: -; CDR3nt: TGTGCCAGCAGTGATCTCTACGAGCAGTACTTC; CDR3aa: CASSDLYEQYF
abundance: few; v_gene: TRBV6-5; j_gene: TRBJ1-1; d_gene: -; CDR3nt: TGTGCCAGCAGCCACCCCCTATGGGACACTGAAGCTTTCTTT; CDR3aa: CASSHPLWDTEAFF
abundance: -; v_gene: TRBV7-2; j_gene: TRBJ2-7; d_gene: TRBD1; CDR3nt: TGTGCCAGCAGCAGGGACAGGGGCTACTACGAGCAGTACTTC; CDR3aa: CASSRDRGYYEQYF
abundance: -; v_gene: TRBV28; j_gene: TRBJ1-1; d_gene: -; CDR3nt: TGTGCCAGCAGTTTATTCGGGGTGAACACTGAAGCTTTCTTT; CDR3aa: CASSLFGVNTEAFF
abundance: -; v_gene: TRBV28; j_gene: TRBJ2-5; d_gene: -; CDR3nt: TGTGCCAGTACCGACGGGCACCAAGAGACCCAGTACTTC; CDR3aa: CASTDGHQETQYF
abundance: -; v_gene: TRBV12-2; j_gene: TRBJ2-7; d_gene: -; CDR3nt: TGTGCAAGTCGCTTAGCGTCGCGTGGGGATGCCGCCTACGAGCAGTACTTC; CDR3aa: CASRLASRGDAAYEQYF
abundance: -; v_gene: TRBV10-3; j_gene: TRBJ2-2; d_gene: TRBD2; CDR3nt: TGTGCCATCAATCCTAGCGGGGGGCCCGCAGTCACCGGGGAGCTGTTTTTT; CDR3aa: CAINPSGGPAVTGELFF
abundance: -; v_gene: TRBV7-9; j_gene: TRBJ2-5; d_gene: TRBD1; CDR3nt: TGTGCCAGCAGCTTTTGGACAGGGATCCAAGAGACCCAGTACTTC; CDR3aa: CASSFWTGIQETQYF
abundance: few; v_gene: TRBV2; j_gene: TRBJ1-4; d_gene: -; CDR3nt: TGTGCCAGCAGTGATTCGACAGTTAATGAAAAACTGTTTTTT; CDR3aa: CASSDSTVNEKLFF
abundance: once; v_gene: TRBV5-4; j_gene: TRBJ2-2; d_gene: -; CDR3nt: TGTGCCAGCAGCTTTGACACAACGAACACCGGGGAGCTGTTTTTT; CDR3aa: CASSFDTTNTGELFF
abundance: -; v_gene: TRBV6-5; j_gene: TRBJ1-2; d_gene: -; CDR3nt: TGTGCCAGCAGTTACTGGCAGCTCTATGGCTACACCTTC; CDR3aa: CASSYWQLYGYTF
abundance: few; v_gene: TRBV7-3; j_gene: TRBJ1-2; d_gene: TRBD1; CDR3nt: TGTGCCAGCAGCGAGGGACAGGGGTATGGCTACACCTTC; CDR3aa: CASSEGQGYGYTF
abundance: -; v_gene: TRBV6-5; j_gene: TRBJ1-2; d_gene: -; CDR3nt: TGTGCCAGCAGGGACCTACCCTATGGCTACACCTTC; CDR3aa: CASRDLPYGYTF
abundance: -; v_gene: TRBV7-2; j_gene: TRBJ2-5; d_gene: -; CDR3nt: TGTGCCAGCAGCTTAGGAGCGGGCGCGTACCAAGAGACCCAGTACTTC; CDR3aa: CASSLGAGAYQETQYF
abundance: -; v_gene: TRBV19; j_gene: TRBJ1-4; d_gene: TRBD1; CDR3nt: TGTGCCAGTCAGGACAGGGCGAATGAAAAACTGTTTTTT; CDR3aa: CASQDRANEKLFF
abundance: -; v_gene: TRBV7-8; j_gene: TRBJ1-6; d_gene: TRBD1; CDR3nt: TGTGCCAGCAGCTTAAGTTCAGGACAGGGGAATTCACCCCTCCACTTT; CDR3aa: CASSLSSGQGNSPLHF
abundance: -; v_gene: TRBV5-1; j_gene: TRBJ2-7; d_gene: -; CDR3nt: TGCGCCAGCAGCTTGTCCTCCTACGAGCAGTACTTC; CDR3aa: CASSLSSYEQYF
abundance: medium-sized; v_gene: TRBV9; j_gene: TRBJ2-7; d_gene: TRBD2; CDR3nt: TGTGCCAGCAGCGTAGAGTCTAGCGGGGGGCCTTACGAGCAGTACTTC; CDR3aa: CASSVESSGGPYEQYF
abundance: -; v_gene: TRBV28; j_gene: TRBJ1-2; d_gene: TRBD1; CDR3nt: TGTGCCAGCAGTTTCAGGACAGGAGGTGATGGCTACACCTTC; CDR3aa: CASSFRTGGDGYTF
abundance: -; v_gene: TRBV6-5; j_gene: TRBJ1-2; d_gene: -; CDR3nt: TGTGCCAGCAGGGGGCAGGGGCTTAGCTATGGCTACACCTTC; CDR3aa: CASRGQGLSYGYTF
abundance: -; v_gene: TRBV19; j_gene: TRBJ2-7; d_gene: TRBD1; CDR3nt: TGTGCCAGTAGCCCGGGACAGACGTACGAGCAGTACTTC; CDR3aa: CASSPGQTYEQYF
abundance: -; v_gene: TRBV27; j_gene: TRBJ2-6; d_gene: TRBD1; CDR3nt: TGTGCCAGCAGTTTATCGGGACAGCACTCTGGGGCCAACGTCCTGACTTTC; CDR3aa: CASSLSGQHSGANVLTF
abundance: -; v_gene: TRBV5-4; j_gene: TRBJ1-5; d_gene: -; CDR3nt: TGTGCCAGCAGCCGGTGGGGTAGCGGGCAGCCCCAGCATTTT; CDR3aa: CASSRWGSGQPQHF
abundance: -; v_gene: TRBV2; j_gene: TRBJ1-2; d_gene: TRBD1; CDR3nt: TGTGCCAGCAGCGACAGGGGGCGAGATGGCTACACCTTC; CDR3aa: CASSDRGRDGYTF
abundance: -; v_gene: TRBV7-6; j_gene: TRBJ1-4; d_gene: -; CDR3nt: TGTGCCAGCAGACGAGGACCTGCAACTAATGAAAAACTGTTTTTT; CDR3aa: CASRRGPATNEKLFF
abundance: -; v_gene: TRBV7-9; j_gene: TRBJ1-2; d_gene: -; CDR3nt: TGTGCCAGCAGCTTAGCGCATGGTCGAAACTATGGCTACACCTTC; CDR3aa: CASSLAHGRNYGYTF
abundance: -; v_gene: TRBV15; j_gene: TRBJ2-7; d_gene: -; CDR3nt: TGTGCCACCAGCGAGGGGGGGATTGAGCAGTACTTC; CDR3aa: CATSEGGIEQYF
abundance: -; v_gene: TRBV10-1; j_gene: TRBJ2-1; d_gene: TRBD2; CDR3nt: TGCGCCAGCAGTGAGTCGGGGGGGAATGAGCAGTTCTTC; CDR3aa: CASSESGGNEQFF